One and the same sample provided the 6 T cell receptor beta chains below, sequenced in a study of CD8+CD57+ T cells in acquired aplastic anemia. All patients picked for sequencing had shown, by flow cytometry, an expansion of CD8+CD57+ cells. It was genomic DNA that served as the template for profiling TCR beta VDJ and CDR3. In TCRdb, the reads were re-called with MiXCR into one record per CDR3 protein. The data hold just over 200,000 distinct CDR3 sequences, with roughly 60% observed a single time. Sequenced input: sorted CD4+, CD8+, or CD8+CD57+ T cells (not recorded which) from PBMCs. Receptors originate from a human donor with aplastic anemia.

V and J are TRBV15 and TRBJ2-1, with 10 positions matching TRBD1. This CDR3 region has 15 residues. Looked up from germline, CDR1 is LNHNV and CDR2 is YYDKDF (reference sequence). The V gene end was trimmed by 6 bases and the J gene end by 3 bases; junction bases not matched to a gene: 5. The DNA for the CDR3 is TGTGCCACCAGACAGGACAGGGGGATCTACAATGAGCAGTTCTTC. It encodes CATRQDRGIYNEQFF.

This sequence joins TRBV7-6 and TRBJ2-3; 8 bases line up with TRBD1. CDR1 SGHVS and CDR2 FNYEAQ come from the germline V gene. The CDR3 is made up of 16 amino acids. Losses at the gene ends were 5 bases for V and 1 base for J; bases not matched to a gene: 8. CDR3: CASSPEETGGTDTQYF. CDR3 DNA: TGTGCCAGCAGCCCCGAGGAGACAGGGGGCACAGATACGCAGTATTTT.

The chain has TRBV7-8 and TRBJ2-7; D remains unclear. The CDR3 has 15 residues. With 4 bases removed from V and 0 bases from J, the gap between germline ends came to 13 bases. Germline CDR1 is SGHVS and CDR2 is FQNEAQ. The CDR3 coding sequence is TGTGCCAGCAGCTCGGACGGAAGACTCTCCTACGAGCAGTACTTC. As protein: CASSSDGRLSYEQYF.

This clonotype was observed many times. CDR3 sequence: CSARIIGTGNSPLHF. Written as DNA, the CDR3 is TGCAGTGCTAGAATTATCGGGACAGGCAATTCACCCCTCCACTTT. This rearrangement joins TRBV20-1 to TRBJ1-6, with 8 bases lining up with TRBD1. This CDR3 spans 15 amino acids. Germline lookup yields CDR1 DFQATT and CDR2 SNEGSKA (reference sequence). Trimming at V came to 2 bases and at J to 7 bases, leaving 7 bases not matched to a gene.

V usage is TRBV2 and J usage is TRBJ2-7; 8 positions match TRBD2. V dropped 5 bases and J dropped 1; count of bases not matched to a gene: 10. Germline V gives CDR1 SNHLY, CDR2 FYNNEI. CDR3 length: 16 amino acids. For the CDR3, the DNA is TGTGCCAGCAGTTACCCCACTAGCGGACCATCCTACGAGCAGTACTTC. This codes for CASSYPTSGPSYEQYF.

To note about this clonotype: Without the conserved terminal phenylalanine or tryptophan, this CDR3 likely stems from a read error. This rearrangement joins TRBV12-3 or TRBV12-4 to TRBJ2-7, with a possible D match to TRBD1 (5 bases). There are 14 residues in the CDR3. The V and J ends lost 0 bases and 0 bases respectively, with 6 bases between them. The CDR3 bases are TGTGCCAGCAGTTTAGCAGGGGCCTCCTACGAGCAGTACCTC. The encoded protein is CASSLAGASYEQYL.